This entry describes one TCR beta chain. Its antigen is not known. CDR3 length: 14 amino acids. Germline V lookup: CDR1 SGHTA, CDR2 FQGNSA. Between the trimmed V and J ends, which lost 1 base and 6 bases, there was a span of 13 bases. This entry comes from a study of beta chain features in type 1 diabetes. Reverse transcription of all isolated RNA meant that expressed TCRB transcripts were sequenced. This table comes from immunoSEQ multiplex PCR, and its TCRdb copy is limited to in-frame clones, with some not included. The table has around 340,000 clones, 8% seen once. Study-wide results and limits: Shorter TCRB CDR3s, moderately but significantly so, marked every one of the four CD4+ subsets in Type 1 diabetes patients.

Cell sorting via CD45RO/CCR7/CD25/CD127/CD95/CD27 was performed to obtain CD4+ naive, central memory, regulatory and stem cell-like memory cells. The rearrangement links TRBV7-2 to TRBJ2-7; D may be TRBD1 or TRBD2 (5 bases each). The sequence came from a woman aged 18-29 years in good health. Sequenced: central memory CD4+ T cells from blood. CDR3 sequence reads: CASSLDNRGGEQYF. CDR3 sequence (DNA): TGTGCCAGCAGCTTAGATAATCGGGGCGGCGAGCAGTACTTC.